This TCR beta chain was found in a study of blood T cell repertoires in COVID-19. Study summary: Samples of COVID-19 (acute and convalescent) were obtained from the United States, Italy and Spain. From T cells, B-cell-depleted T cells, or PBMCs came the material, which was cDNA or gDNA.

This clone was seen a single time. This CDR3 region has 14 residues. CDR1 and CDR2 (germline): ENHRY, SYGVKD. Trimming removed 6 bases from V and 3 bases from J, with 12 bases in between. Followed longitudinally, the Seattle patients had been enrolled during active infection. TCRdb's copy holds only in-frame clones and misses some; the assay was immunoSEQ multiplex PCR. This table holds 350,000 to 400,000 clones, about 89% found once. The receptor was derived from a woman aged 25 to 39 with COVID-19, enrolled during active disease. This chain uses TRBV10-3 with TRBJ2-1, with D possibly TRBD1 on 5 matching bases. Source material: peripheral blood. For the CDR3, the DNA is TGTGCCATCAGGCGGCAGGGCGGCTACAATGAGCAGTTCTTC. Its protein product is CAIRRQGGYNEQFF.